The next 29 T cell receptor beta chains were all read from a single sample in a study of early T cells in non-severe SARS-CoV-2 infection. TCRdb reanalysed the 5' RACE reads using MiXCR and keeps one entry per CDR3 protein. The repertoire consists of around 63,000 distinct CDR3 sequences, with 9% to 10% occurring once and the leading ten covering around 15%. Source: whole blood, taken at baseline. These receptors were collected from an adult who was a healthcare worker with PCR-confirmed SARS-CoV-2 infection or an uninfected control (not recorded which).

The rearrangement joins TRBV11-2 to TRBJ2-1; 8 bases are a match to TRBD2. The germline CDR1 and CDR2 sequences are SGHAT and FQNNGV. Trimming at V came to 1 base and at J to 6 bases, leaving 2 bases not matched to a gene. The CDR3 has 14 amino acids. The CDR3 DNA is TGTGCCAGCAGCTTAGGGCTAGCGGGCAATGAGCAGTTCTTC. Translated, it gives CASSLGLAGNEQFF.

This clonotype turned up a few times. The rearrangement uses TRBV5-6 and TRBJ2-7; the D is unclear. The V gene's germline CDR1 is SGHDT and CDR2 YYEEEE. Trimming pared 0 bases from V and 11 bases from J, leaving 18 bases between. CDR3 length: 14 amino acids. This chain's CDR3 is CASSLVVGTRVEYF. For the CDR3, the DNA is TGTGCCAGCAGCTTGGTTGTAGGTACTCGTGTGGAGTACTTC.

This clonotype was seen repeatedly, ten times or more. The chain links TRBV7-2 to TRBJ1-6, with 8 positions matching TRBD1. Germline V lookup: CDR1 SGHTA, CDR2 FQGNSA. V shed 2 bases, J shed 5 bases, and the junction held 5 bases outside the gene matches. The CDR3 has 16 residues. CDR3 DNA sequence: TGTGCCAGCAGCTTATGGTCAGGGGGCAATAATTCACCCCTCCACTTT. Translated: CASSLWSGGNNSPLHF.

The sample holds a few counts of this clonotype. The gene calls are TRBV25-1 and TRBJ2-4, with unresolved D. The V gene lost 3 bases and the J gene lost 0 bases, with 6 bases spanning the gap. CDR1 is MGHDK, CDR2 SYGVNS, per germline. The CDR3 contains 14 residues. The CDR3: CASSDGLAKNIQYF. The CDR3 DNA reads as TGTGCCAGCAGTGACGGGTTAGCCAAAAACATTCAGTACTTC.

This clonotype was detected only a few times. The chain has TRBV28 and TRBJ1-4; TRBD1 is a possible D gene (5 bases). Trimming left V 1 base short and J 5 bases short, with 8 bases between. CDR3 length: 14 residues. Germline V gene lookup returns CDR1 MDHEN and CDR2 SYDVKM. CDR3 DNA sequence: TGTGCCAGCAGTTTATTGGGGCAAAATGAAAAACTGTTTTTT. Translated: CASSLLGQNEKLFF.

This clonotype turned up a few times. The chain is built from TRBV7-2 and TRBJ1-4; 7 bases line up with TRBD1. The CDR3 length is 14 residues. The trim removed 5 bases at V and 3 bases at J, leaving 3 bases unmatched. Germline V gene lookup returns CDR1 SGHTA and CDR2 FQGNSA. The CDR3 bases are TGTGCCAGCAGCCGAGGACAGGCTAATGAAAAACTGTTTTTT. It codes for CASSRGQANEKLFF.

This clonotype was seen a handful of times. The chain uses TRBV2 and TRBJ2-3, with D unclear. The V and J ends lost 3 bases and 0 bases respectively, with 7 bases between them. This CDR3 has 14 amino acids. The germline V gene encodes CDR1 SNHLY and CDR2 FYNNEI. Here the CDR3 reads CASSEAASTDTQYF. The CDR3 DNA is TGTGCCAGCAGTGAGGCGGCTAGCACAGATACGCAGTATTTT.

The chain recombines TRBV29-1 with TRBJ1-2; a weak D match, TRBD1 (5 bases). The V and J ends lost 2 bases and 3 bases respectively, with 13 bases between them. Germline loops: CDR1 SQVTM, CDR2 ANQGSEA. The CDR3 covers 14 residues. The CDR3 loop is CSVEINRNHYGYTF. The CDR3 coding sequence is TGCAGCGTTGAAATAAACAGGAATCACTATGGCTACACCTTC.

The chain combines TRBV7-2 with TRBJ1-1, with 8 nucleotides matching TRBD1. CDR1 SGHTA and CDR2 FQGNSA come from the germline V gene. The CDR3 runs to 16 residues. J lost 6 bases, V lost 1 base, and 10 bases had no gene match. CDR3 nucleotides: TGTGCCAGCAGCTTAGAGAGACAGGGGCGAGTCTCTGAAGCTTTCTTT. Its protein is CASSLERQGRVSEAFF.

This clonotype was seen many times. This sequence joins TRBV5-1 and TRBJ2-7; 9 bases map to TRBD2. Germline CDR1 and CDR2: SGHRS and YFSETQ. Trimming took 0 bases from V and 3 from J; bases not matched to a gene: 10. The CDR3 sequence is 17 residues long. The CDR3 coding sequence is TGCGCCAGCAGCTTGGTCCCTAGCGGGGTCGCCAACTACGAGCAGTACTTC. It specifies CASSLVPSGVANYEQYF.

The CDR3 DNA sequence: TGTGCCAGCAGTTTACAGGGGCTATCCTACGAGCAGTACTTC. Translated: CASSLQGLSYEQYF. The chain carries TRBV28 and TRBJ2-7; a possible D gene is TRBD1 (6 bases). From germline, CDR1 is MDHEN and CDR2 SYDVKM. This CDR3 has 14 residues. V lost 2 bases and J 1 base, leaving 9 bases between the germline ends.

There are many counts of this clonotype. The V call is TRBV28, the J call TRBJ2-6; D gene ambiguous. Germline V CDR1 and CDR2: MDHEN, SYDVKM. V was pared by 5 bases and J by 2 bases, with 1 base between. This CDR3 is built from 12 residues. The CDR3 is CASSTGANVLTF. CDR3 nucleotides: TGTGCCAGCAGTACTGGGGCCAACGTCCTGACTTTC.

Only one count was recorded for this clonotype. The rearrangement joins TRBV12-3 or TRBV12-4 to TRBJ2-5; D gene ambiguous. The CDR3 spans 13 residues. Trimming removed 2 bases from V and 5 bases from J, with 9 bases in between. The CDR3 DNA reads TGTGCCAGCAGTTTAATGGGCGTCGAGACCCAGTACTTC. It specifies CASSLMGVETQYF.

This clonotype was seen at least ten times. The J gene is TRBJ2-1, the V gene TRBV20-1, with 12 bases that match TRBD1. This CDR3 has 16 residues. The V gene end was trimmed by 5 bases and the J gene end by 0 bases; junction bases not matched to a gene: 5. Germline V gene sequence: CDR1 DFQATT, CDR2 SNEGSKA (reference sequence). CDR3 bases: TGCAGTGCTGGGGACAGGGGGCGGTCCTCCTACAATGAGCAGTTCTTC. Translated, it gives CSAGDRGRSSYNEQFF.

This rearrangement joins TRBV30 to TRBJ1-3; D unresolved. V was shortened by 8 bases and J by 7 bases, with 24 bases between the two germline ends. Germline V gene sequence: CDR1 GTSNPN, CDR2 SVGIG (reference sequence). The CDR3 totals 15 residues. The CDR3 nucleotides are TGTGCCATTCACCTATTAGGACCGCAAGGGAACACCATATATTTT. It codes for CAIHLLGPQGNTIYF.

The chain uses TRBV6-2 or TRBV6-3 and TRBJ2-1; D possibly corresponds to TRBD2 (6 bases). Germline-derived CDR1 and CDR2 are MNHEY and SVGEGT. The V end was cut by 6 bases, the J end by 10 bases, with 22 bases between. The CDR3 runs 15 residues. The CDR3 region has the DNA TGTGCCAGCAGAAGCCCAGGGAGGCGAGCGGGCGAGCAGTTCTTC. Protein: CASRSPGRRAGEQFF.

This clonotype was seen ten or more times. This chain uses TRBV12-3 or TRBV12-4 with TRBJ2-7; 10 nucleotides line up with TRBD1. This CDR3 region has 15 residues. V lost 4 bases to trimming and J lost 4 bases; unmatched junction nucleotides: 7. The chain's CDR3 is CASSSPDRGVYEQYF. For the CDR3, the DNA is TGTGCCAGCAGTTCACCGGACAGGGGGGTTTACGAGCAGTACTTC.

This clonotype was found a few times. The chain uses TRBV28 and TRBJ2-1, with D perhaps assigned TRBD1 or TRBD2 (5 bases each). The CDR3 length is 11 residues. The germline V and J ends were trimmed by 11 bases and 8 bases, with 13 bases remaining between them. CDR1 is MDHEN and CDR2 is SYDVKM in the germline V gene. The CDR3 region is CASGRLHEQFF. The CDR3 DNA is TGTGCCTCGGGGCGTTTGCATGAGCAGTTCTTC. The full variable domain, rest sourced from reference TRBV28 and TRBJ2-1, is DVKVTQSSRYLVKRTGEKVFLECVQDMDHENMFWYRQDPGLGLRLIYFSYDVKMKEKGDIPEGYSVSREKKERFSLILESASTNQTSMYLCASGRLHEQFFGPGTRLTVL.

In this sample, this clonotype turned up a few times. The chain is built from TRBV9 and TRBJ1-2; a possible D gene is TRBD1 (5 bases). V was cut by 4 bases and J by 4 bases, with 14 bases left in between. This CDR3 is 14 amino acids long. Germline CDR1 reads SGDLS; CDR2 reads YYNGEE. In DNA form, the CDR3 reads TGTGCCAGCAGCATGGGACCGGCCGTCTATGGCTACACCTTC. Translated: CASSMGPAVYGYTF.

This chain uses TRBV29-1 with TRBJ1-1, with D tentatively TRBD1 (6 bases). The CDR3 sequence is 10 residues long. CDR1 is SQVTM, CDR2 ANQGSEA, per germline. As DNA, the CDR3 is TGCAGTCCAGGGGACACTGAAGCTTTCTTT. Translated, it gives CSPGDTEAFF.

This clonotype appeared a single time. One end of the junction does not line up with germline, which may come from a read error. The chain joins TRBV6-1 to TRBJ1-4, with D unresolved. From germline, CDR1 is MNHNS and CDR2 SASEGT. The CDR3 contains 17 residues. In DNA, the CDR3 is TGTGCCCGCAGTGGGCGACCCGGACGTAGCCTTAATGAAAAACTGTTTTTT. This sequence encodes CARSGRPGRSLNEKLFF.

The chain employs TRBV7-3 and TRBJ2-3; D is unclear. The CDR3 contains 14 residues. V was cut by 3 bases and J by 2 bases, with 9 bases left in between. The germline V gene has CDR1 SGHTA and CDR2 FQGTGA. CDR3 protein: CASSFSGVTDTQYF. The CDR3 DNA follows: TGTGCCAGCAGCTTTTCAGGAGTCACAGATACGCAGTATTTT.

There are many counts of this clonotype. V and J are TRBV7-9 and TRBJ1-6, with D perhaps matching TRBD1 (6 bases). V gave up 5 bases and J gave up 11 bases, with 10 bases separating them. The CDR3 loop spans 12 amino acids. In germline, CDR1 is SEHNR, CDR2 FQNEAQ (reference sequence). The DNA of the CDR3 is TGTGCCAGCAGCCGCAGGGGTGCACCCCTCCACTTT. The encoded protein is CASSRRGAPLHF.

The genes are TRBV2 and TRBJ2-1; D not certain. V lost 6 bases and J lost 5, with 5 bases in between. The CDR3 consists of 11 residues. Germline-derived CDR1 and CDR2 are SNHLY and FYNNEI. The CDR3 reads CASRVNNEQFF. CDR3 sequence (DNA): TGTGCCAGCAGAGTTAACAATGAGCAGTTCTTC.

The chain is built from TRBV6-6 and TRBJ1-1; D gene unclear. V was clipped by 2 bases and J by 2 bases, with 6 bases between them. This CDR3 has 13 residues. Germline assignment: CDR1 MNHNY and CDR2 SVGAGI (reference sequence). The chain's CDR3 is CASSYKANTEAFF. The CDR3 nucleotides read TGTGCCAGCAGTTACAAGGCTAACACTGAAGCTTTCTTT.

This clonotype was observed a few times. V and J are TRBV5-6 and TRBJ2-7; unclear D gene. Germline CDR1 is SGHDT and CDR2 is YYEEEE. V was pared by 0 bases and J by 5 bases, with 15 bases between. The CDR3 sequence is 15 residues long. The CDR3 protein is CASSLDGRIPHEQYF. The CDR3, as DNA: TGTGCCAGCAGCTTGGATGGCCGCATTCCCCACGAGCAGTACTTC.

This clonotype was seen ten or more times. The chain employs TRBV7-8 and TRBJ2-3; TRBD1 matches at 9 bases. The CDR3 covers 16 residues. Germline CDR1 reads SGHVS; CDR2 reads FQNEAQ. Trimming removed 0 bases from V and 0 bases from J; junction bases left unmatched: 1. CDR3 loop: CASSLATGGSTDTQYF. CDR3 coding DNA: TGTGCCAGCAGCTTAGCGACAGGGGGGAGCACAGATACGCAGTATTTT.

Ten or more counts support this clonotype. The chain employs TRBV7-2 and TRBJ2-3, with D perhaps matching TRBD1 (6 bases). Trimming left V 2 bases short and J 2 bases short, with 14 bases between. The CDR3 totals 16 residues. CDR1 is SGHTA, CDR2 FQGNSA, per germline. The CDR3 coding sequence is TGTGCCAGCAGCTTACTGGGGGCAGATTCCACAGATACGCAGTATTTT. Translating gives CASSLLGADSTDTQYF.

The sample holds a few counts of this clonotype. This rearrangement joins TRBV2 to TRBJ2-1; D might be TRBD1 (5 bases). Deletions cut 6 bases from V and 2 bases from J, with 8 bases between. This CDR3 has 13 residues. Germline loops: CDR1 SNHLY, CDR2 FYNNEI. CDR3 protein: CASSADTYNEQFF. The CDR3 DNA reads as TGTGCCAGCAGCGCGGACACCTACAATGAGCAGTTCTTC.